This entry is about one T cell receptor beta chain. The data were taken from a study of immune characterization of retroperitoneal liposarcoma. One entry per CDR3 protein, called by TCRdb with MiXCR from the PCR reads. This table has around 13,000 distinct CDR3 sequences, roughly 50% appearing once. The source is a female donor with retroperitoneal liposarcoma. Source material: tumor tissue.

The DNA of the CDR3 is TGTGCCAGCACCGAAGGGTCAGGGGGGGGCACAGATACGCAGTATTTT. Translation gives CASTEGSGGGTDTQYF. The chain has TRBV6-6 and TRBJ2-3, with D possibly called TRBD1 or TRBD2 (7 bases each). CDR3 length equals 16 residues. Between the trimmed V and J ends, which lost 7 bases and 1 base, there was a span of 18 bases. CDR1 and CDR2 (germline): MNHNY, SVGAGI (reference sequence).